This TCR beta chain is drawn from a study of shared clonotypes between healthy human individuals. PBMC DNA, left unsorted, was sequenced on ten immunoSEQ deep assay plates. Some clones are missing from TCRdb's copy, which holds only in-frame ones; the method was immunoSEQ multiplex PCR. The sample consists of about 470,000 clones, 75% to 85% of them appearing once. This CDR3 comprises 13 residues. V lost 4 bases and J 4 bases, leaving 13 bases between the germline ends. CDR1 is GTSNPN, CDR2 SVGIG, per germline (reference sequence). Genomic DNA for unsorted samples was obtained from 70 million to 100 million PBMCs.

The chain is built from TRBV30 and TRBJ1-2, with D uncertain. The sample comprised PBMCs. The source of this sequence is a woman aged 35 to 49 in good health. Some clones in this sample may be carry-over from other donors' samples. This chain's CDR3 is CAWTREGLYGYTF. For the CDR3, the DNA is TGTGCCTGGACCCGAGAGGGCCTCTATGGCTACACCTTC.